This T cell receptor (beta chain) came from a study of blood T cell repertoires in COVID-19. Profiled with immunoSEQ multiplex PCR; TCRdb holds only in-frame clones, not every one. This sample has roughly 190,000 clones, with about 91% found just once. V was clipped by 3 bases and J by 1 base, with 11 bases between them. This CDR3 spans 15 amino acids. CDR1 and CDR2 from the germline V gene are LNHDA and SQIVND (reference sequence). In Cohort 3, a recovered donor had either two negative PCRs, clearance, or symptom resolution. Sequencing was carried out using PBMCs or T cells enriched from blood (not recorded which). The rearrangement joins TRBV19 to TRBJ2-3, with D tentatively TRBD2 (6 bases). The origin of this receptor is a woman between 18 and 29 years old who had recovered from COVID-19. The CDR3 sequence: CASSISGVGTDTQYF. The CDR3 DNA reads TGTGCCAGTAGTATTTCGGGGGTGGGCACAGATACGCAGTATTTT. The complete variable domain, with remaining parts taken from reference TRBV19 and TRBJ2-3, reads DGGITQSPKYLFRKEGQNVTLSCEQNLNHDAMYWYRQDPGQGLRLIYYSQIVNDFQKGDIAEGYSVSREKKESFPLTVTSAQKNPTAFYLCASSISGVGTDTQYFGPGTRLTVL.